The clone carrying this T cell receptor beta chain was recorded at least ten times. Antigen unknown. Synthesis of cDNA was accomplished via 5'RACE employing 10-nucleotide random UMIs. A single run covered 15-18 subjects with over 190 million TCR-beta sequences. MiXCR was run by TCRdb on the 5' RACE reads, yielding one entry per CDR3 protein. The sample contains tens of thousands of distinct CDR3 sequences, roughly 2.5% of which appear only once. The starting material, 2 million PBMCs stored at -80 C, gave rise to the unsorted libraries. These data belong to a study of neurological immune-mediated disorders. CDR1 and CDR2 (germline): MNHEY, SVGEGT. The ends were cut back, 0 bases at V and 3 bases at J, with 12 bases in the middle. The CDR3 covers 16 residues. General observations from the study: The level of TCR clonal expansion was highest in patients with HTLV-1-associated myelopathy and lowest in multiple sclerosis, where it fell below the level seen in healthy controls.

Sequencing was done on a sample of PBMCs. The genes are TRBV6-2 or TRBV6-3 and TRBJ1-5; D is unresolved. The TCR originated in a man aged 45 to 65 with multiple sclerosis. The CDR3 region has the DNA TGTGCCAGCAGTTACTCGATCGGACTGATCAATCAGCCCCAGCATTTT. Encoded protein: CASSYSIGLINQPQHF.